The source of this TCR beta chain is a study of Ad26.COV2.S vaccination and SARS-CoV-2 variants. Clones were sequenced by immunoSEQ multiplex PCR, and TCRdb holds only the in-frame ones, with some missing. The table has about 280,000 clones, more than 75% seen once; the top ten hold more than 2.5%. The treatment: 19 received Ad26.COV2.S at low or high dose, single or two shots; 5 received placebo; per-sample allocation not given. Sampling happened 63 days after the first vaccine or placebo injection. Germline V gene lookup returns CDR1 GTSNPN and CDR2 SVGIG (reference sequence). The V segment lost 0 bases and the J segment 7 bases; nucleotides outside the gene matches: 5. CDR3 length equals 14 residues.

The chain uses TRBV30 and TRBJ1-5; 8 positions agree with TRBD1. Sequencing was performed on peripheral blood, taken in a trial of Ad26.COV2.S vaccine versus placebo. The sequence was collected from a person between 18 and 59 years old who received the Ad26.COV2.S COVID-19 vaccine or a placebo. DNA of the CDR3: TGTGCCTGGAGTGTACGCAGGGGGCGGCAGCCCCAGCATTTT. Translated, it gives CAWSVRRGRQPQHF.